This T cell receptor (beta chain) originates from a study of cytomegalovirus exposure and HLA in healthy donors. With 60 Vbeta and 13 Jbeta primers, the PCR was carried out. Only in-frame clones appear in the TCRdb table, and some are missing; sequencing was by immunoSEQ multiplex PCR. The data hold under 150,000 clones, with 50% to 65% observed a single time. Trimming cost V 3 bases and J 8 bases; bases outside gene matches: 12. In germline, CDR1 is KGHSH, CDR2 LQKENI. The CDR3 loop spans 16 amino acids. V usage is TRBV18 and J usage is TRBJ2-4; 8 positions agree with TRBD2. Specimen: PBMCs. The receptor was derived from a woman aged 40-49 years in good health and CMV-seropositive. As DNA, the CDR3 is TGTGCCAGCTCACCGATGGGACTAGTTCGGGTTGACATTCAGTACTTC. Protein sequence: CASSPMGLVRVDIQYF.